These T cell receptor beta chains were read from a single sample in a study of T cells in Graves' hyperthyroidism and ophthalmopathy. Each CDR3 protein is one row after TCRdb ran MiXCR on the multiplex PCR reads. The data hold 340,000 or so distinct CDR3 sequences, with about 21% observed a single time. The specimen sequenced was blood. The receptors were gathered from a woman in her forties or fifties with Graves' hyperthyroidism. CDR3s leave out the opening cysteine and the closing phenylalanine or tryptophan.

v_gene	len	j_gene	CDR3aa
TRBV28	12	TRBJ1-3	ASSSPGAGNTIY
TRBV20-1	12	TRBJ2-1	SAPGQGGYNEQF
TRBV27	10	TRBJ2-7	ASSFGSHEQY
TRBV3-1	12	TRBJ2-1	ASSAIGFGSEQF
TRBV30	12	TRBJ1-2	AWSKVRPSYGYT
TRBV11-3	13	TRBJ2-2	ASSLRTGHTGELF
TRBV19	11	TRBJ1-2	ASSIRGMEGYT
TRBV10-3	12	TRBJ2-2	AISHLNQDGELF
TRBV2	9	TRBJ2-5	ASKVGETQY
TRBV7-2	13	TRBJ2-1	ASSRGGGRHNEQF
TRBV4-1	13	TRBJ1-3	ASSQVGTVGNTIY
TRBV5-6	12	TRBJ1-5	ASSRRTGFQPQH
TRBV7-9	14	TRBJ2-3	ASSFPLRGSTDTQY
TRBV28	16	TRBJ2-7	ASSWTSGGALDGDEQY
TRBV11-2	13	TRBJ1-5	ASSQDGDSNQPQH
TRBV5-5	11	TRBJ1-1	ASSVRAGGEAF
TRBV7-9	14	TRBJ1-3	ASSERGTSNRNTIY
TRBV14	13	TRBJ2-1	ASSSGRAGLGEQF
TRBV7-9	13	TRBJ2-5	ASRPSGDGQETQY
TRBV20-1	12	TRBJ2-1	SAPKGGNYNEQF
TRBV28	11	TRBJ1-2	ASSAQGFYGYT
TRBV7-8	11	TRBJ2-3	ASSFPPKDTQY
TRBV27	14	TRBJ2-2	ASSLGQEGRTGELF
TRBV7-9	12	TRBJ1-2	ASRSGASNYGYT
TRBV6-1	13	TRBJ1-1	ASRSTGTQDTEAF
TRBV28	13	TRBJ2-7	ASSLVQRFSYEQY
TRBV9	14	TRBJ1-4	ASSVGGTAWGEKLF
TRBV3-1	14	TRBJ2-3	ASSYYGTGGEQTQY
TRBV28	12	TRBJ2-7	AGRRQGPLNEQY
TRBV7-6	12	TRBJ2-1	ASSLAGGHNEQF
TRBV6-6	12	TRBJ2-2	ASSYLRDAGELF
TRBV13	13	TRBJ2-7	ASSYGTSSAYEQY
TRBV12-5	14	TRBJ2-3	ASGLRAGRGTDTQY
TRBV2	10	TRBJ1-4	ASNRRNEKLF
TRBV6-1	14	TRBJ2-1	ASSEVVAGGRNEQF
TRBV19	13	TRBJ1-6	ASTPGTADNSPLH
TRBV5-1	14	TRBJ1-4	ASSTGVGTSNEKLF
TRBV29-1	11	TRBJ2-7	SVRVGPADEQY
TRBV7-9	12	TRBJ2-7	ASSFGAGGYEQY
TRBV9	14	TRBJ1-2	ASSVELGGAGYGYT
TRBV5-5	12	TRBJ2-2	ASSRDRVPGELF
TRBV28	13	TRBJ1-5	AIANGLSSNQPQH
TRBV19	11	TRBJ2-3	ASTAGGTDTQY
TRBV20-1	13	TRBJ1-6	SFKPGTPDNSPLH
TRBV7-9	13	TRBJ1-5	ASSLGSSFDQPQH
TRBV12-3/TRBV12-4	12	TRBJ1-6	ASSLQGWNSPLH
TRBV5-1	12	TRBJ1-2	ASSLWGGDYGYT
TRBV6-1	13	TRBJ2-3	ASSGTSGRGDTQY
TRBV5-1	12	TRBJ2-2	ASSAGTLGGELF
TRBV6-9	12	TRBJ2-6	ASSYTSGANVLT